This T cell receptor beta chain derives from a study of beta chain features in type 1 diabetes. Turning to the study itself: Examined across all samples were around 110,000,000 sorted cells. The study's findings and limits: The naive, central memory and Treg TCRB repertoires showed an apparent similarity that was greater among patients than among healthy donors.

V dropped 0 bases and J dropped 4; count of bases not matched to a gene: 3. The germline V gene has CDR1 LNHNV and CDR2 YYDKDF (reference sequence). This CDR3 spans 15 amino acids. One heparinised blood draw, averaging around 0.12 L, came from each donor. Reverse transcribing all isolated RNA meant expressed TCRB transcripts were sequenced. The average read count of naive, central memory and regulatory T cell samples was around 3.8 million. The table came from immunoSEQ multiplex PCR; TCRdb's copy has only in-frame clones and leaves some out. This repertoire shows under 300,000 clones, 25% to 30% found once; its top ten account for about 3.9%. In the case of this clone: Its matching antigen is unknown.

The sample taken for sequencing was central memory CD4+ T cells from blood. This chain uses TRBV15 with TRBJ2-1, with 7 bases lining up with TRBD2. This receptor was obtained from a man aged 30-40 years in good health. The CDR3 DNA is TGTGCCACCAGCAGAGATTCGCGGGGGTACAATGAGCAGTTCTTC. This codes for CATSRDSRGYNEQFF.